This TCR beta chain is drawn from a study of cytomegalovirus exposure and HLA in healthy donors. CDR3 length: 14 residues. Germline CDR1 GTSNPN, CDR2 SVGIG (reference sequence). J lost 0 bases, V lost 2 bases, and 3 bases had no gene match. As for this clone: The antigen remains unidentified.

The study's findings and limits: Sequence variants that were highly shared formed a cluster that was likely a sequencing artifact.

A multiplex PCR was run with 60 Vbeta primers and 13 Jbeta primers. Assay used: immunoSEQ multiplex PCR; TCRdb lists only in-frame clones, some missing. Seen here are 100,000 to 150,000 clones, more than 60% observed once, and the top ten hold about 12%. The clonotype comes from a woman in her sixties in good health and CMV-seropositive. The chain has TRBV30 and TRBJ1-1, with TRBD1 identical over 7 bases. The sample comprised PBMCs. The CDR3 DNA reads TGTGCCTGGAGTCTGGACAGGCTGAACACTGAAGCTTTCTTT. It specifies CAWSLDRLNTEAFF.